Described below is a single T cell receptor beta chain sequence and its context. These data come from a study of T cell changes during pregnancy in multiple sclerosis. J lost 11 bases, V lost 6 bases, and 5 bases had no gene match. This CDR3 has 12 amino acids. CDR1 MRHNA and CDR2 SNTAGT come from the germline V gene. Sequencing was performed with immunoSEQ multiplex PCR; in TCRdb, only in-frame clones are kept and a portion is missing. The sample lists about 69,000 clones, approximately 90% occurring once. This TCR was recovered from a female donor with multiple sclerosis, enrolled in a pregnancy study. The genes are TRBV6-4 and TRBJ1-4, with TRBD1 matching over 8 bases. Material: peripheral blood, obtained in the third trimester of pregnancy. The chain's CDR3 is CASRGTGGKLFF. The DNA of the CDR3 is TGTGCCAGCAGGGGGACAGGAGGGAAACTGTTTTTT.